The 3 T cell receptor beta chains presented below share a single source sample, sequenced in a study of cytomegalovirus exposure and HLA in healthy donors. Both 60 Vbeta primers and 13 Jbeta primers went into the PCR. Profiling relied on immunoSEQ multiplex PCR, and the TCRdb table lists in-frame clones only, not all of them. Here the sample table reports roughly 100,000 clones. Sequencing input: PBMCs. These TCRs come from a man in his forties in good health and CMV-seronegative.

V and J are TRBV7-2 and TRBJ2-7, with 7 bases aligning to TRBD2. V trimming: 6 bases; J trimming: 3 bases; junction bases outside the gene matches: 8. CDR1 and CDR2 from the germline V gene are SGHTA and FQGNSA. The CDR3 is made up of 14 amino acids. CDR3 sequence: CASSRAGTYYEQYF. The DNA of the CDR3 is TGTGCCAGCAGTCGAGCGGGGACCTACTACGAGCAGTACTTC.

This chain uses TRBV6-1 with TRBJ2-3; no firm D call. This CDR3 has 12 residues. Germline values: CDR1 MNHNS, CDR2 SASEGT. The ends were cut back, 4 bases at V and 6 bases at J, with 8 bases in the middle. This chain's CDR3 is CASSALGDTQYF. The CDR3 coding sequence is TGTGCCAGCAGTGCCCTCGGGGATACGCAGTATTTT.

CDR3 sequence: CASSKQGYNSPLHF. The DNA of the CDR3 is TGTGCCAGCAGTAAACAGGGTTATAATTCACCCCTCCACTTT. The chain joins TRBV6-5 to TRBJ1-6, with D possibly TRBD1 on 6 matching bases. Germline CDR1 reads MNHEY; CDR2 reads SVGAGI. Trimming stripped 5 bases from V and 4 bases from J, with 9 bases between. The CDR3 totals 14 residues.